This entry concerns a single TCR beta chain. No antigen is known for it. An end of the junction differs from the germline gene, which may be a read error. TCRdb's copy holds only in-frame clones and misses some; the assay was immunoSEQ multiplex PCR. The sample carries 110,000 to 150,000 clones, approximately 83% recorded once. The data were obtained in a study of T cell responses to AZD1222 COVID-19 vaccine. The study's findings and limits: It should be noted that donors were predominantly white British and more often female, and clonal diversity was possibly underestimated.

This CDR3 is built from 16 residues. Germline CDR1 SSHAT, CDR2 FNYEAQ (reference sequence). The genes are TRBV7-7 and TRBJ2-2, with 7 bases matching TRBD2. The source of this sequence is an adult in good health. This sample comprised peripheral blood, obtained on day 0 of AZD1222 vaccination. CDR3 coding DNA: TGTGCTAGCAGCCCAGGCCGGGCGGGAGTATCCGGGGAGCTGTTTTTT. Its translation is CASSPGRAGVSGELFF.